Following are 23 T cell receptor beta chains from one sample sequenced in a study of read filtering for tumor transcriptome and immune sequencing. Molecular barcoded adaptors covering alpha/delta and beta/gamma chains were used on about 390 ng RNA. One entry per CDR3 protein results from TCRdb running MiXCR on the reads. The data show roughly 41,000 distinct CDR3 sequences, roughly 13% seen once. Sequences were obtained from a population of CD138-negative cells sorted from bone marrow. Every receptor here comes from a donor aged 40 or over with multiple myeloma.

This clonotype was counted a few times. A read error may be the cause here, since a much bigger clone is one base away. This chain joins TRBV7-2 and TRBJ2-7, with 9 bases that match TRBD1. The CDR3 runs 14 residues. Germline CDR1 is SGHTA and CDR2 is FQGNSA. The V and J ends lost 5 bases and 6 bases, in that order; junction bases with no gene match: 8. The CDR3 DNA follows: TGTGCCAGCAGCGAAGGACAGGGGACCACCGAGCAGTACTTC. This gives the protein CASSEGQGTTEQYF.

Regarding this clonotype: This likely reflects a read error, since a far larger clone is one base away. V usage is TRBV11-3 and J usage is TRBJ2-1; 7 bases agree with TRBD1. This CDR3 has 12 residues. The germline V gene has CDR1 SGHNT and CDR2 YENEEA. The CDR3 sequence: CAGSLPGQKQFF. CDR3 sequence (DNA): TGTGCCGGCAGCTTACCGGGACAGAAGCAGTTCTTC.

This clonotype occurred many times. The V and J genes are TRBV7-6 and TRBJ2-3; D unclear. The germline V gene encodes CDR1 SGHVS and CDR2 FNYEAQ. The germline V and J ends were trimmed by 0 bases and 2 bases, with 12 bases remaining between them. The CDR3 has 16 amino acids. The CDR3 loop reads CASSLAASPSTDTQYF. In DNA form, the CDR3 reads TGTGCCAGCAGCTTAGCGGCTAGTCCCTCCACAGATACGCAGTATTTT.

This clonotype was detected many times. This chain joins TRBV6-2 or TRBV6-3 and TRBJ1-1; D uncertain. The CDR3 loop spans 11 amino acids. The germline V gene has CDR1 MNHEY and CDR2 SVGEGT. Trimming cost V 5 bases and J 1 base, with 2 bases left between them. DNA for the CDR3: TGTGCCAGCAGTACGAACACTGAAGCTTTCTTT. Protein sequence: CASSTNTEAFF.

This clonotype was observed a few times. A much larger clone lies one base from this, so it may be a read error. The chain recombines TRBV20-1 with TRBJ1-1, with D tentatively TRBD1 (5 bases). In germline, CDR1 is DFQATT, CDR2 SNEGSKA (reference sequence). This CDR3 spans 13 amino acids. The DNA of the CDR3 is TGCAGTGCTAGATCAGAGGGGAACACTGAAGCTTCCTTT. Its translation is CSARSEGNTEASF.

This clonotype has a count of ten or more. The chain is built from TRBV20-1 and TRBJ2-1; 8 bases are shared with TRBD2. V dropped 6 bases and J dropped 1; count of bases not matched to a gene: 2. Per the germline V gene, CDR1 is DFQATT and CDR2 is SNEGSKA (reference sequence). This CDR3 is built from 13 residues. The CDR3 region is CSAPGGSYNEQFF. CDR3 nucleotides: TGCAGTGCCCCGGGGGGGTCCTACAATGAGCAGTTCTTC.

This clonotype was detected many times. This chain connects TRBV4-1 to TRBJ2-1; tentatively, D is TRBD2 (7 bases). V was pared by 4 bases and J by 8 bases, with 24 bases between. The CDR3 has 17 amino acids. CDR1 MGHRA and CDR2 YSYEKL come from the germline V gene. CDR3 bases: TGCGCCAGCAGCCGAGGGGGAGGGCGGGAGCGGAGATATGAGCAGTTCTTC. Translating it yields CASSRGGGRERRYEQFF.

The CDR3: CASSYVPPGPRPAGEQFF. CDR3 nucleotide sequence: TGTGCCAGCAGTTACGTACCACCGGGACCCCGCCCGGCGGGTGAGCAGTTCTTC. This chain joins TRBV6-2 or TRBV6-3 and TRBJ2-1, with D perhaps assigned TRBD1 or TRBD2 (5 bases each). The CDR3 sequence is 18 residues long. V lost 2 bases to trimming and J lost 9 bases, with 26 bases between them. CDR1 and CDR2 (germline): MNHEY, SVGEGT.

Only a few counts were recorded for this clonotype. CDR3 residues: CSARDQRIGEQYF. In DNA form, the CDR3 reads TGCAGTGCTAGAGATCAAAGGATCGGCGAGCAGTACTTC. The chain carries TRBV20-1 and TRBJ2-7; D remains ambiguous. Germline V gene lookup returns CDR1 DFQATT and CDR2 SNEGSKA (reference sequence). V gave up 0 bases and J gave up 6 bases, with 12 bases separating them. This CDR3 has 13 amino acids.

This clonotype was detected ten times or more. J is TRBJ2-1 and V is TRBV4-3; TRBD2 aligns across 9 bases. CDR3 length: 15 residues. Germline values: CDR1 LGHNA, CDR2 YSLEER. The trim removed 0 bases at V and 11 bases at J, leaving 8 bases unmatched. The CDR3 DNA is TGCGCCAGCAGCCAAGATATCACTAGCGGGTGGCAGCAGTTCTTC. This sequence encodes CASSQDITSGWQQFF.

This clonotype was seen ten or more times. The chain is built from TRBV18 and TRBJ2-7; D is unresolved. The CDR3 spans 12 residues. Germline V lookup: CDR1 KGHSH, CDR2 LQKENI. V dropped 6 bases and J dropped 7 bases, with 13 bases sitting between them. CDR3 protein: CASSLPGDEQYF. CDR3 coding DNA: TGTGCCAGCTCCCTCCCTGGTGATGAGCAGTACTTC.

At least ten counts were recorded for this clonotype. The junction departs from the called germline gene at one end, perhaps through a read error. The chain carries TRBV6-5 and TRBJ2-2, with a possible D match to TRBD2 (6 bases). The CDR3 has 13 amino acids. Germline CDR1 and CDR2: MNHEY and SVGAGI. The CDR3 region has the DNA TGCGCCGCTGGGGAGGCAAACACCGGGGAGCTGTTTTTT. Translation: CAAGEANTGELFF.

This clonotype was observed many times. The chain employs TRBV10-3 and TRBJ2-1; D is ambiguous. The V gene lost 0 bases and the J gene lost 4 bases, with 1 base spanning the gap. The CDR3 sequence is 12 residues long. Germline V CDR1 and CDR2: ENHRY, SYGVKD. The CDR3 here is CAISESYNEQFF. The CDR3 DNA sequence: TGTGCCATCAGTGAGTCTTACAATGAGCAGTTCTTC.

This clonotype was counted many times. The V and J genes are TRBV3-1 and TRBJ1-2; D call uncertain. This CDR3 spans 14 amino acids. Trimming cost V 4 bases and J 4 bases, with 13 bases left between them. Germline V gene sequence: CDR1 LGHDT, CDR2 YNNKEL (reference sequence). The CDR3 sequence: CASSRGDWGYGYTF. The CDR3 DNA reads as TGTGCCAGCAGCCGGGGAGATTGGGGCTATGGCTACACCTTC. Supplemented by reference TRBV3-1 and TRBJ1-2, the full variable domain reads DTAVSQTPKYLVTQMGNDKSIKCEQNLGHDTMYWYKQDSKKFLKIMFSYNNKELIINETVPNRFSPKSPDKAHLNLHINSLELGDSAVYFCASSRGDWGYGYTFGSGTRLTVV.

On this clonotype: A read error is possible here, since a much larger clone lies one base away. The chain joins TRBV15 to TRBJ1-2; D unclear. This CDR3 contains 12 residues. Germline CDR1 LNHNV, CDR2 YYDKDF (reference sequence). Trimming stripped 4 bases from V and 6 bases from J, with 9 bases between. The CDR3 here is CATSTSVHGYTF. CDR3 nucleotide sequence: TGTGCCACCAGCACTTCCGTCCATGGCTACACCTTC.

This clonotype has ten or more counts. The gene calls are TRBV29-1 and TRBJ2-6; 9 nucleotides agree with TRBD1. Germline V gives CDR1 SQVTM, CDR2 ANQGSEA. Trimming removed 7 bases from V and 1 base from J; junction bases left unmatched: 11. This CDR3 region has 17 residues. CDR3 residues: CSALDEDRGSGANVLTF. CDR3 nucleotides: TGCAGCGCCCTAGATGAGGACAGGGGATCTGGGGCCAACGTCCTGACTTTC.

This clonotype showed up many times. V usage is TRBV29-1 and J usage is TRBJ2-1; TRBD2 agrees at 11 bases. Trimming at V came to 0 bases and at J to 8 bases, leaving 6 bases not matched to a gene. From germline, CDR1 is SQVTM and CDR2 ANQGSEA. The CDR3 totals 15 residues. Here the CDR3 DNA reads TGCAGCGTTGAAGATGGGAGACTAGCGGGATATGAGCAGTTCTTC. Translation: CSVEDGRLAGYEQFF.

This clonotype was observed at least ten times. The rearrangement uses TRBV20-1 and TRBJ2-2; 7 bases match TRBD2. The CDR3 extends over 14 amino acids. Germline V lookup: CDR1 DFQATT, CDR2 SNEGSKA (reference sequence). The ends lost 6 bases at V and 1 base at J; junction bases unmatched: 5. This CDR3 is CSAKTGGNTGELFF. In nucleotides, the CDR3 is TGCAGTGCAAAGACGGGAGGGAACACCGGGGAGCTGTTTTTT.

This clonotype has a count of ten or more. This sequence joins TRBV20-1 and TRBJ2-3, with 7 bases identical to TRBD2. CDR1 is DFQATT, CDR2 SNEGSKA, per germline (reference sequence). The CDR3 spans 13 residues. V dropped 2 bases and J dropped 5; count of bases not matched to a gene: 4. The CDR3 nucleotides read TGCAGTGCTAGAAAGTTAGCGGGAGATACGCAGTATTTT. Its translation: CSARKLAGDTQYF.

This clonotype appeared a few times. The V and J genes are TRBV11-2 and TRBJ2-1, with D hard to call. V was shortened by 0 bases and J by 2 bases, with 8 bases between the two germline ends. CDR1 is SGHAT, CDR2 FQNNGV, per germline. The CDR3 covers 15 residues. The CDR3, as DNA: TGTGCCAGCAGCTTAGAACTGTCCACCTACAATGAGCAGTTCTTC. This gives the protein CASSLELSTYNEQFF.

Concerning this clonotype: This sequence may be a read error, since a much larger clone differs from it by one base. The chain has TRBV12-3 or TRBV12-4 and TRBJ2-2; TRBD2 is a possible D gene (5 bases). V shed 5 bases and J shed 4 bases, with 11 bases lying between them. The CDR3 spans 14 residues. The CDR3 DNA is TGTGCCAGCAGTCGCGCAGGAGGCACCGGGGAGCTGTTTTTT. Its translation is CASSRAGGTGELFF.

This clonotype was picked up many times. The genes are TRBV20-1 and TRBJ2-1; D gene ambiguous. Trimming shortened V by 2 bases and J by 0 bases, and 8 bases separated the two germline ends. CDR3 length: 14 residues. Germline CDR1 reads DFQATT; CDR2 reads SNEGSKA (reference sequence). The CDR3 spells CSARILSSYNEQFF. In nucleotides, the CDR3 is TGCAGTGCTAGAATTCTGAGCTCCTACAATGAGCAGTTCTTC.

Comment on this clonotype: Just one base apart from a much larger clone, this may be a read error. The chain couples TRBV7-8 to TRBJ2-4; D may be TRBD2 (6 bases). The V gene's germline CDR1 is SGHVS and CDR2 FQNEAQ. Trimming left V 2 bases short and J 1 base short, with 12 bases between. There are 16 residues in the CDR3. CDR3 sequence reads: CASSLKPGVAKNIQYF. The CDR3 DNA is TGTGCCAGCAGCTTAAAACCGGGGGTTGCCAAAAACATTCAGTACTTC.